A selection of T cell receptor beta chains follows, all from one sample in a study of blood T cell repertoires in COVID-19. Only in-frame clones appear in the TCRdb table, and some are missing; sequencing was by immunoSEQ multiplex PCR. The sample lists 200,000 to 250,000 clones; 65% to 90% were seen once. The specimen was peripheral blood. Every receptor here comes from a woman between 50 and 59 years old with acute or convalescent COVID-19. Each CDR3 is given with its conserved first and last residue. A D gene is named only where the DNA matches it firmly. Size is stated for part of the rows, as once, few or many counts, or as a class when the clone is expanded.

abundance: .; d_gene: TRBD2; v_gene: TRBV15; len: 16; j_gene: TRBJ2-3; CDR3aa: CATSGRTSGPTDTQYF; CDR3nt: TGTGCCACCAGCGGCCGGACTAGCGGACCCACAGATACGCAGTATTTT
abundance: .; d_gene: .; v_gene: TRBV7-2; len: 17; j_gene: TRBJ2-1; CDR3aa: CASSLHPSASSYNEQFF; CDR3nt: TGTGCCAGCAGCTTACACCCTAGCGCCAGCTCCTACAATGAGCAGTTCTTC
abundance: .; d_gene: .; v_gene: TRBV19; len: 13; j_gene: TRBJ1-5; CDR3aa: CASSIGTTQPQHF; CDR3nt: TGTGCCAGTAGTATTGGGACAACGCAGCCCCAGCATTTT
abundance: .; d_gene: TRBD1; v_gene: TRBV6-5; len: 14; j_gene: TRBJ1-5; CDR3aa: CASSDDRGNQPQHF; CDR3nt: TGTGCCAGCAGCGACGACAGGGGAAATCAGCCCCAGCATTTT
abundance: .; d_gene: .; v_gene: TRBV5-1; len: 16; j_gene: TRBJ1-1; CDR3aa: CASKVRAVSGDTEAFF; CDR3nt: TGCGCCAGCAAAGTAAGGGCGGTGTCCGGGGACACTGAAGCTTTCTTT
abundance: .; d_gene: .; v_gene: TRBV5-1; len: 13; j_gene: TRBJ2-7; CDR3aa: CASRLEGAYEQYF; CDR3nt: TGCGCCAGCAGGTTAGAGGGGGCCTACGAGCAGTACTTC
abundance: .; d_gene: .; v_gene: TRBV18; len: 13; j_gene: TRBJ2-7; CDR3aa: CASSPPGVYEQYF; CDR3nt: TGTGCCAGCTCACCACCGGGCGTGTACGAGCAGTACTTC
abundance: .; d_gene: TRBD1; v_gene: TRBV28; len: 15; j_gene: TRBJ1-3; CDR3aa: CASSEGQGTGNTIYF; CDR3nt: TGTGCCAGCAGTGAGGGACAGGGGACTGGAAACACCATATATTTT
abundance: .; d_gene: TRBD1; v_gene: TRBV5-3; len: 17; j_gene: TRBJ2-4; CDR3aa: CARSPVPGQGPKNIQYF; CDR3nt: TGTGCCAGAAGCCCTGTGCCGGGACAGGGACCCAAAAACATTCAGTACTTC
abundance: .; d_gene: .; v_gene: TRBV5-1; len: 14; j_gene: TRBJ2-7; CDR3aa: CASSLVGGSYEQYF; CDR3nt: TGCGCCAGCAGCTTGGTTGGGGGGAGTTACGAGCAGTACTTC
abundance: .; d_gene: .; v_gene: TRBV9; len: 14; j_gene: TRBJ2-2; CDR3aa: CASSAPQVSGELFF; CDR3nt: TGTGCCAGCAGCGCCCCACAGGTATCCGGGGAGCTGTTTTTT
abundance: .; d_gene: .; v_gene: TRBV2; len: 14; j_gene: TRBJ1-2; CDR3aa: CASSVYRVNYGYTF; CDR3nt: TGTGCCAGCAGTGTGTACAGGGTTAACTATGGCTACACCTTC
abundance: .; d_gene: .; v_gene: TRBV28; len: 14; j_gene: TRBJ1-2; CDR3aa: CASSLGGGRGGYTF; CDR3nt: TGTGCCAGCAGTTTAGGCGGAGGGCGTGGCGGCTACACCTTC
abundance: .; d_gene: .; v_gene: TRBV28; len: 15; j_gene: TRBJ1-2; CDR3aa: CASSFLFPVRYGYTF; CDR3nt: TGTGCCAGCAGTTTCCTCTTCCCGGTTAGATATGGCTACACCTTC
abundance: .; d_gene: TRBD2; v_gene: TRBV29-1; len: 15; j_gene: TRBJ2-4; CDR3aa: CSVEDTGGPKNIQYF; CDR3nt: TGCAGCGTTGAAGATACGGGGGGACCCAAAAACATTCAGTACTTC
abundance: few; d_gene: .; v_gene: TRBV18; len: 16; j_gene: TRBJ2-7; CDR3aa: CASSQQDTKPKYEQYF; CDR3nt: TGTGCCAGCTCACAACAGGACACCAAACCCAAATACGAGCAGTACTTC
abundance: .; d_gene: TRBD1; v_gene: TRBV6-5; len: 12; j_gene: TRBJ2-5; CDR3aa: CATAGTGTTQYF; CDR3nt: TGTGCCACCGCCGGGACAGGTACGACCCAGTACTTC
abundance: .; d_gene: .; v_gene: TRBV5-1; len: 13; j_gene: TRBJ2-4; CDR3aa: CASSNDKGNIQYF; CDR3nt: TGCGCCAGCAGCAACGATAAGGGGAACATTCAGTACTTC
abundance: .; d_gene: .; v_gene: TRBV10-3; len: 14; j_gene: TRBJ2-3; CDR3aa: CAISARGSTDTQYF; CDR3nt: TGTGCCATCAGTGCCCGGGGGAGCACAGATACGCAGTATTTT
abundance: .; d_gene: TRBD1; v_gene: TRBV11-1; len: 15; j_gene: TRBJ2-7; CDR3aa: CASSLSQDRDHEQYF; CDR3nt: TGTGCCAGCAGCTTATCACAGGACAGGGATCACGAGCAGTACTTC
abundance: few; d_gene: .; v_gene: TRBV27; len: 13; j_gene: TRBJ1-6; CDR3aa: CASTNGRDSPLHF; CDR3nt: TGTGCCAGCACGAACGGCCGGGATTCACCCCTCCACTTT
abundance: .; d_gene: TRBD2; v_gene: TRBV11-3; len: 14; j_gene: TRBJ2-3; CDR3aa: CASSLVGEGDTQYF; CDR3nt: TGTGCCAGCAGCTTAGTCGGGGAGGGGGATACGCAGTATTTT
abundance: .; d_gene: TRBD2; v_gene: TRBV19; len: 14; j_gene: TRBJ2-5; CDR3aa: CASSGTTYGETQYF; CDR3nt: TGTGCCAGTAGCGGGACTACCTATGGGGAGACCCAGTACTTC
abundance: .; d_gene: TRBD1; v_gene: TRBV6-5; len: 14; j_gene: TRBJ1-5; CDR3aa: CASRTGTGLEPQHF; CDR3nt: TGTGCCAGCAGGACCGGGACAGGGCTCGAGCCCCAGCATTTT
abundance: once; d_gene: .; v_gene: TRBV10-1; len: 12; j_gene: TRBJ1-2; CDR3aa: CASSESGQGLQF; CDR3nt: TGCGCCAGCAGTGAGTCGGGCCAGGGCCTACAATTC
abundance: .; d_gene: .; v_gene: TRBV9; len: 11; j_gene: TRBJ2-4; CDR3aa: CASSTGNIQYF; CDR3nt: TGTGCCAGCAGCACGGGGAACATTCAGTACTTC
abundance: .; d_gene: TRBD1; v_gene: TRBV5-1; len: 16; j_gene: TRBJ1-1; CDR3aa: CASSGGQGQLNTEAFF; CDR3nt: TGCGCCAGCAGCGGGGGACAGGGGCAATTGAACACTGAAGCTTTCTTT
abundance: .; d_gene: .; v_gene: TRBV18; len: 13; j_gene: TRBJ1-2; CDR3aa: CASSPQGVYGYTF; CDR3nt: TGTGCCAGCTCACCACAGGGGGTCTATGGCTACACCTTC
abundance: .; d_gene: TRBD1; v_gene: TRBV2; len: 15; j_gene: TRBJ1-3; CDR3aa: CASSAFGTAGNTIYF; CDR3nt: TGTGCCAGCAGTGCATTCGGGACAGCTGGAAACACCATATATTTT
abundance: .; d_gene: .; v_gene: TRBV27; len: 13; j_gene: TRBJ1-2; CDR3aa: CASRRGGSGGYTF; CDR3nt: TGTGCCAGCAGGCGCGGGGGTAGTGGGGGCTACACCTTC
abundance: .; d_gene: TRBD1; v_gene: TRBV28; len: 16; j_gene: TRBJ1-3; CDR3aa: CASSLPRGQSGNTIYF; CDR3nt: TGTGCCAGCAGTTTACCCAGGGGGCAGTCTGGAAACACCATATATTTT
abundance: .; d_gene: TRBD2; v_gene: TRBV5-1; len: 16; j_gene: TRBJ2-5; CDR3aa: CASSWGLAVFQETQYF; CDR3nt: TGCGCCAGCAGCTGGGGACTAGCGGTCTTTCAAGAGACCCAGTACTTC
abundance: .; d_gene: .; v_gene: TRBV7-9; len: 17; j_gene: TRBJ2-3; CDR3aa: CASRGGNLGPSTDTQYF; CDR3nt: TGTGCCAGCAGGGGGGGAAATTTGGGCCCTAGCACAGATACGCAGTATTTT
abundance: few; d_gene: TRBD1; v_gene: TRBV28; len: 15; j_gene: TRBJ1-2; CDR3aa: CASSLFGTAGDGYTF; CDR3nt: TGTGCCAGCAGTTTATTCGGGACAGCTGGGGATGGCTACACCTTC
abundance: .; d_gene: TRBD2; v_gene: TRBV19; len: 14; j_gene: TRBJ2-1; CDR3aa: CASSWSGGAGEQFF; CDR3nt: TGTGCCAGTAGTTGGAGCGGGGGGGCCGGAGAGCAGTTCTTC
abundance: .; d_gene: .; v_gene: TRBV6-4; len: 12; j_gene: TRBJ1-4; CDR3aa: CASSGEAGKLFF; CDR3nt: TGTGCCAGCAGTGGGGAGGCCGGGAAACTGTTTTTT
abundance: .; d_gene: TRBD2; v_gene: TRBV5-1; len: 17; j_gene: TRBJ2-7; CDR3aa: CASSATGTSGLSYEQYF; CDR3nt: TGCGCCAGCAGCGCCACCGGGACTAGCGGCCTCTCCTACGAGCAGTACTTC
abundance: .; d_gene: .; v_gene: TRBV4-1; len: 15; j_gene: TRBJ2-3; CDR3aa: CASSQGGGVRDTQYF; CDR3nt: TGCGCCAGCAGCCAAGGCGGAGGGGTGCGTGATACGCAGTATTTT
abundance: few; d_gene: .; v_gene: TRBV27; len: 14; j_gene: TRBJ1-3; CDR3aa: CASSLSGSGNTIYF; CDR3nt: TGTGCCAGCAGTCTCTCCGGCTCTGGAAACACCATATATTTT
abundance: .; d_gene: .; v_gene: TRBV6-5; len: 13; j_gene: TRBJ1-1; CDR3aa: CASGQNVNTEAFF; CDR3nt: TGTGCCAGCGGGCAAAACGTGAACACTGAAGCTTTCTTT
abundance: .; d_gene: TRBD2; v_gene: TRBV5-1; len: 15; j_gene: TRBJ2-4; CDR3aa: CASSLASGAKNIQYF; CDR3nt: TGCGCCAGCAGCTTGGCTAGCGGGGCCAAAAACATTCAGTACTTC
abundance: .; d_gene: .; v_gene: TRBV7-8; len: 16; j_gene: TRBJ1-2; CDR3aa: CASRQGFRGGGRGYTF; CDR3nt: TGTGCCAGCAGACAAGGATTCAGGGGTGGGGGACGAGGCTACACCTTC
abundance: .; d_gene: .; v_gene: TRBV5-4; len: 13; j_gene: TRBJ2-3; CDR3aa: CASSLGGLDTQYF; CDR3nt: TGTGCCAGCAGCTTGGGGGGGCTAGATACGCAGTATTTT
abundance: .; d_gene: TRBD2; v_gene: TRBV6-5; len: 15; j_gene: TRBJ2-5; CDR3aa: CASSTGLAQIETQYF; CDR3nt: TGTGCCAGCAGTACGGGACTAGCGCAGATAGAGACCCAGTACTTC
abundance: .; d_gene: TRBD1; v_gene: TRBV11-2; len: 17; j_gene: TRBJ2-3; CDR3aa: CASSLGGTGGRADTQYF; CDR3nt: TGTGCCAGCAGCTTAGGGGGGACAGGGGGCAGGGCAGATACGCAGTATTTT
abundance: .; d_gene: TRBD2; v_gene: TRBV7-2; len: 16; j_gene: TRBJ2-7; CDR3aa: CASSSAPGLLSYEQYF; CDR3nt: TGTGCCAGCAGCTCAGCTCCGGGACTACTCTCCTACGAGCAGTACTTC
abundance: .; d_gene: TRBD1; v_gene: TRBV5-1; len: 14; j_gene: TRBJ2-5; CDR3aa: CASSLGGREETQYF; CDR3nt: TGCGCCAGCAGCTTAGGGGGCAGGGAAGAGACCCAGTACTTC